This TCR beta chain was profiled in a study of spatial heterogeneity in lung cancer. Study conclusions and caveats: The number of expanded tumor alpha and beta chains correlated with mutation number. The counts of expanded TCRs, ubiquitous and regional, tracked ubiquitous and regional nonsynonymous mutations, respectively.

MiXCR was run by TCRdb on the 5' RACE reads, yielding one entry per CDR3 protein. The sample includes around 18,000 distinct CDR3 sequences, around 5.5% of them seen just once. V gave up 11 bases and J gave up 7 bases, with 14 bases separating them. This CDR3 has 11 amino acids. CDR1 and CDR2 from the germline V gene are LGHDT and YNNKEL (reference sequence). As concerns this clonotype: Its target is unknown. In a library made to pick up alpha chains, this beta chain is a stray read with a size that means little.

Time point specified: sample taken at primary tumor resection. The specimen was lung tumor tissue, collected at surgery. The rearrangement joins TRBV3-1 to TRBJ2-5, with D maybe TRBD2 (5 bases). This sequence originates from a female donor with early-stage non-small cell lung cancer. CDR3 coding DNA: TGTGCCGTCGCGGGCTCTGGGACCCAGTACTTC. Translated: CAVAGSGTQYF.